The text below deals with one T cell receptor beta chain. V was pared by 6 bases and J by 3 bases, with 12 bases of the junction left unmatched. The CDR3 consists of 16 residues. Per germline, CDR1 SNHLY and CDR2 FYNNEI. This sample stems from a study of T cell repertoires in cytomegalovirus infection. At the level of the study: TCR beta signatures that were public indicated CMV infection and matching HLA type.

MiXCR, run by TCRdb on the reads, gives a single entry per CDR3 protein. The sample consists of nearly 650,000 distinct CDR3 sequences, 20% to 25% of them appearing once. The receptor's source is a human donor in good health (CMV status not recorded). Some clones in this sample may be carry-over from other donors' samples. Specimen: CD8+ T cells from PBMCs. The V and J genes are TRBV2 and TRBJ1-1, with 8 bases fitting TRBD1. The CDR3 loop reads CASRNLDRVGDTEAFF. The CDR3 DNA sequence: TGTGCCAGCAGAAACTTGGACAGGGTTGGGGACACTGAAGCTTTCTTT.